This T cell receptor beta chain was captured by sequencing in a study of cytomegalovirus exposure and HLA in healthy donors. For the study at large: Earlier results showed 90 million to 120 million unique TCR beta sequences derived from approximately 170 million T cells. HLA-typed donors were the source of approximately 80 million unique TCRs, which an early data release held. Findings and limits, study-wide: Researchers reportedly found TCR beta sequences accurately predicted most subjects' HLA-A and HLA-B alleles.

V was shortened by 4 bases and J by 0 bases, with 16 bases between the two germline ends. The CDR3 totals 17 residues. Germline-derived CDR1 and CDR2 are SGHVS and FQNEAQ. The study ran its PCR with 60 Vbeta and 13 Jbeta primers. Clones were read by immunoSEQ multiplex PCR, and TCRdb kept only the in-frame ones, dropping some. The sample lists fewer than 250,000 clones; roughly 77% were seen once. Donors counted as nominally healthy when sampled, yet unrecorded immune exposures were likely. Points on this clone: As yet, its antigen is unknown.

The chain uses TRBV7-8 and TRBJ1-3; TRBD1 is a possible D gene (6 bases). This receptor was identified in a woman aged 45-65 years in good health and CMV-seronegative. Sequencing was performed on PBMCs. The CDR3 DNA follows: TGTGCCAGCAGCTCCCCCCGGACAGCGATCTCTGGAAACACCATATATTTT. Translation gives CASSSPRTAISGNTIYF. The complete variable domain, with remaining parts taken from reference TRBV7-8 and TRBJ1-3, reads GAGVSQSPRYKVAKRGQDVALRCDPISGHVSLFWYQQALGQGPEFLTYFQNEAQLDKSGLPSDRFFAERPEGSVSTLKIQRTQQEDSAVYLCASSSPRTAISGNTIYFGEGSWLTVV.